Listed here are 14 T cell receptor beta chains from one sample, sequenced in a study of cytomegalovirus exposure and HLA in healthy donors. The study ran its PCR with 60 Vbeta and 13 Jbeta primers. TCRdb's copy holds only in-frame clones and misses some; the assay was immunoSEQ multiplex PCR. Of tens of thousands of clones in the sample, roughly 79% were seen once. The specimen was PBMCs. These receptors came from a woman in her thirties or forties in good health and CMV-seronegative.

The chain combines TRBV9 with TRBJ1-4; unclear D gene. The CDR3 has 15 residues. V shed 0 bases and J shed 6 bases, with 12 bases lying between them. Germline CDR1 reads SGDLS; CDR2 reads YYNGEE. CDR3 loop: CASSVGSRWDEKLFF. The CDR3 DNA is TGTGCCAGCAGCGTAGGTTCTAGGTGGGATGAAAAACTGTTTTTT.

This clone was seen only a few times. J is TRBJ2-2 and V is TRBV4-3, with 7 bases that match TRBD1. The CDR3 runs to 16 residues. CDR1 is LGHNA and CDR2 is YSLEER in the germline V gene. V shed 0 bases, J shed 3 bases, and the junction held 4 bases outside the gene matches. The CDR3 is CASSQEWGQYTGELFF. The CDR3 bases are TGCGCCAGCAGCCAAGAATGGGGACAGTACACCGGGGAGCTGTTTTTT.

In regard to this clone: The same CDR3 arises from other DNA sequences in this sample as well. The CDR3 nucleotides are TGTGCCAGCAGCCTGGGGAGGGGGGAGCAGTTCTTC. This codes for CASSLGRGEQFF. The chain carries TRBV7-9 and TRBJ2-1, with D perhaps matching TRBD2 (7 bases). V was trimmed by 5 bases and J by 10 bases, leaving 12 bases between them. Looked up from germline, CDR1 is SEHNR and CDR2 is FQNEAQ (reference sequence). This CDR3 contains 12 residues.

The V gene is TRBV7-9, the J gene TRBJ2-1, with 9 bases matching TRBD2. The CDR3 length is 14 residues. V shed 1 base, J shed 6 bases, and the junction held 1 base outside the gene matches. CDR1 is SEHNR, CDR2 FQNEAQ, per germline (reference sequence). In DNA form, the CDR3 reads TGTGCCAGCAGCTTAGTACTAGCGGGCAATGAGCAGTTCTTC. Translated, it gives CASSLVLAGNEQFF.

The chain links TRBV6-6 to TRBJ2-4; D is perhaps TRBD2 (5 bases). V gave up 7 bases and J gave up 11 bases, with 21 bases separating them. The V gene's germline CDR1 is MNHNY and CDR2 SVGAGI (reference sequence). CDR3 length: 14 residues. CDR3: CASIAHERTGFQYF. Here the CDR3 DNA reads TGTGCCAGCATTGCCCATGAGCGGACTGGATTTCAGTACTTC.

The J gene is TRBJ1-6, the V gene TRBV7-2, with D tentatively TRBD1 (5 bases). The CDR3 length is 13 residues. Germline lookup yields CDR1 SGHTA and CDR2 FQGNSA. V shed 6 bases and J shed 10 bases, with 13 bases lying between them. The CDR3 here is CASSGAVGSPLHF. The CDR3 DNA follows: TGTGCCAGCAGTGGGGCAGTGGGATCACCCCTCCACTTT.

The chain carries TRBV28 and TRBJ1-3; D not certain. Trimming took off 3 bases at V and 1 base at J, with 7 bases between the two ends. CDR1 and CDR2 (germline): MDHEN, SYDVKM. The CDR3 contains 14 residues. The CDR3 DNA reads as TGTGCCAGCAGTTTTTGGAGTTCTGGAAACACCATATATTTT. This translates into CASSFWSSGNTIYF.

CDR3 residues: CASSPQNTGELFF. The CDR3 DNA is TGCGCCAGCAGCCCCCAGAACACCGGGGAGCTGTTTTTT. The chain recombines TRBV5-1 with TRBJ2-2; D is unclear. Trimming stripped 4 bases from V and 1 base from J, with 5 bases between. Germline V gives CDR1 SGHRS, CDR2 YFSETQ. CDR3 length: 13 amino acids.

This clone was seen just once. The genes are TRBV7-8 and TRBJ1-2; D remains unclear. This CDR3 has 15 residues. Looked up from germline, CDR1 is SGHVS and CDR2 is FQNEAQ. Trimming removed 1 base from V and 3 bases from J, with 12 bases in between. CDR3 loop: CASSLGPGSYYGYTF. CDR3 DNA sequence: TGTGCCAGCAGCTTAGGTCCGGGTTCATACTATGGCTACACCTTC.

In DNA form, the CDR3 reads TGTGCCAGCAGTCCTGGGGCCCGTGGAGAGGAGCAGTACGTC. Residues: CASSPGARGEEQYV. The chain is built from TRBV28 and TRBJ2-7, with TRBD1 as a possible D gene (5 bases). Per germline, CDR1 MDHEN and CDR2 SYDVKM. This CDR3 has 14 amino acids. V lost 5 bases and J 7 bases, leaving 18 bases between the germline ends.

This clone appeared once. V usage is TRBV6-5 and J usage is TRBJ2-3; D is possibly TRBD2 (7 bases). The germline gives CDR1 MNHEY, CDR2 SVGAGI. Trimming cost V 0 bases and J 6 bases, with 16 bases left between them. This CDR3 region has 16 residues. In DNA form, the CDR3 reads TGTGCCAGCAGTTACTCCACCGGGGGGCCGGGTGATACGCAGTATTTT. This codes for CASSYSTGGPGDTQYF.

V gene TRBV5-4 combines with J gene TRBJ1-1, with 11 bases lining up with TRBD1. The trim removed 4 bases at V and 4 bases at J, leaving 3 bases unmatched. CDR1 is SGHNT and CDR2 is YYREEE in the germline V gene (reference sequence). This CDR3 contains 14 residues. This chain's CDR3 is CASSLGTGGTEAFF. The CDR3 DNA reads TGTGCCAGCAGCCTCGGGACAGGGGGCACTGAAGCTTTCTTT.

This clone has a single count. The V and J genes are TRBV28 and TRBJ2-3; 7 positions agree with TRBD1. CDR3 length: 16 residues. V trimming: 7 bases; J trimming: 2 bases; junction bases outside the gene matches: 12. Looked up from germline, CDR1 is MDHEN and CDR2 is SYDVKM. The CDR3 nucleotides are TGTGCCAGCAAGGATACGTCGGGACAGACCACAGATACGCAGTATTTT. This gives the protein CASKDTSGQTTDTQYF.

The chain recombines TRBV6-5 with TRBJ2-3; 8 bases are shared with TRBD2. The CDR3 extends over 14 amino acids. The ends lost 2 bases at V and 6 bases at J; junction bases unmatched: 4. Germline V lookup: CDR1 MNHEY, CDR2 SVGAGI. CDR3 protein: CASSYVGGEDTQYF. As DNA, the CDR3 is TGTGCCAGCAGTTACGTCGGGGGGGAGGATACGCAGTATTTT.